This TCR beta chain came from a study of regulatory T cells in long-lasting Graves disease. With 5 bases clipped from V and 2 bases from J, the junction kept 2 bases outside the gene matches. Germline CDR1 reads SGHVS; CDR2 reads FNYEAQ. The CDR3 length is 15 residues. Arm-PCR of CDR3 regions with iRepertoire HTBI primers generated TCR beta libraries. TCRdb re-called the multiplex PCR reads through MiXCR, storing one row per CDR3 protein. The data hold about 460,000 distinct CDR3 sequences, with roughly 15% observed a single time. This clonotype was counted ten times or more. As for time point: newly diagnosed GD, antithyroid drugs for less than 3 months. PBMC RNA was the source of the TCR library. This sample was also put to use in a study of T cells in Graves' hyperthyroidism and ophthalmopathy.

The clonotype comes from a woman in her 50s with Graves disease. This specimen consisted of peripheral blood mononuclear cells (PBMCs), obtained at new diagnosis, from a patient treated with antithyroid drugs. This sequence joins TRBV7-6 and TRBJ2-1; 11 bases are a match to TRBD2. Here the CDR3 DNA reads TGTGCCAGCAGCAAACTAGCGGGAGCCTACAATGAGCAGTTCTTC. Its protein is CASSKLAGAYNEQFF. The complete variable domain, with remaining parts taken from reference TRBV7-6 and TRBJ2-1, reads GAGVSQSPRYKVTKRGQDVALRCDPISGHVSLYWYRQALGQGPEFLTYFNYEAQQDKSGLPNDRFSAERPEGSISTLTIQRTEQRDSAMYRCASSKLAGAYNEQFFGPGTRLTVL.